What follows are 29 T cell receptor beta chains derived from one specimen sequenced in a study of T cells after yellow fever vaccination. Each CDR3 protein is one row after TCRdb ran MiXCR on the 5' RACE reads. The sample lists 550,000 or so distinct CDR3 sequences; 19% were seen once. This specimen was PBMCs, taken 15 days after the yellow fever booster vaccination. These receptors were obtained from a man in his thirties or forties who received the YFV17D yellow fever vaccine.

J is TRBJ2-7 and V is TRBV20-1, with TRBD2 as a possible D gene (6 bases). The ends were cut back, 5 bases at V and 0 bases at J, with 23 bases in the middle. The CDR3 sequence is 17 residues long. Germline V gene lookup returns CDR1 DFQATT and CDR2 SNEGSKA (reference sequence). CDR3: CSAPVVQRAGISYEQYF. As DNA, the CDR3 is TGCAGTGCTCCCGTCGTGCAAAGGGCGGGGATCTCCTACGAGCAGTACTTC.

V gene TRBV10-3 combines with J gene TRBJ1-5; D gene ambiguous. The V gene's germline CDR1 is ENHRY and CDR2 SYGVKD. The CDR3 extends over 16 amino acids. The V gene lost 1 base and the J gene lost 2 bases, with 12 bases spanning the gap. The CDR3, as DNA: TGTGCCATCAGTGAGTTAAGCCCTGGCGGCAATCAGCCCCAGCATTTT. Encoded protein: CAISELSPGGNQPQHF.

V usage is TRBV6-5 and J usage is TRBJ2-5, with D uncertain. Germline V gene sequence: CDR1 MNHEY, CDR2 SVGAGI. V was cut by 0 bases and J by 1 base, with 9 bases left in between. This CDR3 has 15 residues. CDR3 in amino acids: CASSYSNRVQETQYF. The CDR3 DNA sequence: TGTGCCAGCAGTTACTCGAATCGGGTCCAAGAGACCCAGTACTTC.

This clonotype was seen more than once but under ten times. The genes are TRBV29-1 and TRBJ2-7, with D hard to call. Per the germline V gene, CDR1 is SQVTM and CDR2 is ANQGSEA. With 7 bases removed from V and 6 bases from J, the gap between germline ends came to 13 bases. This CDR3 has 11 amino acids. The CDR3 nucleotides are TGCAGCGGAAGGGAATTTGGCGAGCAGTACTTC. It encodes CSGREFGEQYF.

This clonotype was picked up a small number of times. The V gene is TRBV19, the J gene TRBJ2-2; D gene ambiguous. The CDR3 is 12 amino acids. The germline CDR1 and CDR2 sequences are LNHDA and SQIVND (reference sequence). V dropped 6 bases and J dropped 7 bases, with 9 bases sitting between them. The CDR3 region is CASRIESGELFF. The CDR3 DNA reads TGTGCCAGTAGGATCGAAAGCGGGGAGCTGTTTTTT. The complete variable domain, with remaining parts taken from reference TRBV19 and TRBJ2-2, reads DGGITQSPKYLFRKEGQNVTLSCEQNLNHDAMYWYRQDPGQGLRLIYYSQIVNDFQKGDIAEGYSVSREKKESFPLTVTSAQKNPTAFYLCASRIESGELFFGEGSRLTVL.

The V call is TRBV20-1, the J call TRBJ1-4; D might be TRBD1 (6 bases). The CDR3 is 13 amino acids. Germline assignment: CDR1 DFQATT and CDR2 SNEGSKA (reference sequence). The DNA of the CDR3 is TGCAGCGCCCCGAGGGGGGTAAGCGAAAAACTGTTTTTT. It encodes CSAPRGVSEKLFF.

CDR3 residues: CSAPSAMGSPLHF. The CDR3 DNA is TGCAGTGCCCCCTCCGCCATGGGCTCACCCCTCCACTTT. This rearrangement joins TRBV20-1 to TRBJ1-6; D is undetermined. The CDR3 runs to 13 residues. Trimming removed 6 bases from V and 10 bases from J, with 16 bases in between. CDR1 and CDR2 (germline): DFQATT, SNEGSKA (reference sequence).

The chain employs TRBV4-3 and TRBJ2-5; D is ambiguous. CDR1 and CDR2 (germline): LGHNA, YSLEER. CDR3 size: 15 residues. Trimming removed 0 bases at V and 4 bases at J, with 12 bases between. The CDR3 coding sequence is TGCGCCAGCAGCCAAGACCCCCAAGTCCCAGAGACCCAGTACTTC. Encoded protein: CASSQDPQVPETQYF.

This clonotype has just a few counts. The chain combines TRBV9 with TRBJ1-5; D not certain. CDR3 length: 13 residues. The ends were cut back, 2 bases at V and 10 bases at J, with 13 bases in the middle. Germline V CDR1 and CDR2: SGDLS, YYNGEE. Here the CDR3 reads CASSVGSGNPQHF. The DNA of the CDR3 is TGTGCCAGCAGCGTCGGAAGTGGAAATCCCCAGCATTTT.

This clonotype was counted between two and nine times. This chain joins TRBV18 and TRBJ2-5, with D tentatively TRBD1 or TRBD2 (5 bases each). The CDR3 spans 14 residues. The germline CDR1 and CDR2 sequences are KGHSH and LQKENI. V was trimmed by 1 base and J by 1 base, leaving 7 bases between them. The CDR3 region has the DNA TGTGCCAGCTCACCACGGGACGTCCAAGAGACCCAGTACTTC. Protein: CASSPRDVQETQYF.

This clonotype has at least ten counts. An end of the junction does not agree with germline; a read error may underlie this. The V gene is TRBV5-1, the J gene TRBJ2-1; the match to TRBD2 covers 12 bases. The CDR3 runs to 15 residues. Germline V lookup: CDR1 SGHRS, CDR2 YFSETQ. The CDR3 DNA sequence: TGTGCCAGCAGCACAACTAGCGGGGGGTACAATGAGCAGTTCTTC. Translated: CASSTTSGGYNEQFF.

This clonotype was detected only a few times. This chain uses TRBV6-2 or TRBV6-3 with TRBJ2-1; TRBD1 or TRBD2 may be the D gene (5 bases each). Germline V CDR1 and CDR2: MNHEY, SVGEGT. The CDR3 extends over 13 amino acids. V lost 4 bases, J lost 6 bases, and 10 bases lay in between. DNA of the CDR3: TGTGCCAGCAGTTGGGGACGTCGCAATGAGCAGTTCTTC. The encoded protein is CASSWGRRNEQFF.

This clonotype has only a few counts. This chain connects TRBV12-3 or TRBV12-4 to TRBJ1-5; D remains ambiguous. Trimming took 7 bases from V and 8 from J, leaving 15 bases between them. The CDR3 is made up of 13 amino acids. The CDR3 DNA follows: TGTGCCAGCAAACACGGGGAAGAAGAGCCCCAGCATTTT. This codes for CASKHGEEEPQHF.

This clonotype has just a few counts. The V and J genes are TRBV5-5 and TRBJ2-2; D gene unclear. Germline assignment: CDR1 SGHKS and CDR2 YYEKEE (reference sequence). The CDR3 consists of 14 residues. V lost 5 bases and J 1 base, leaving 9 bases between the germline ends. The CDR3 DNA reads as TGTGCCAGCAGGGATTCCAGGAACACCGGGGAGCTGTTTTTT. The encoded protein is CASRDSRNTGELFF.

In this sample, this clonotype turned up a few times. The chain uses TRBV6-5 and TRBJ2-7; D is undetermined. The germline gives CDR1 MNHEY, CDR2 SVGAGI. The CDR3 consists of 15 residues. The ends were cut back, 4 bases at V and 5 bases at J, with 18 bases in the middle. The CDR3 DNA is TGTGCCAGCAGTTCGACCTTTGAAGTTTGGGACGAGCAGTACTTC. The encoded protein is CASSSTFEVWDEQYF.

This clonotype was recorded a few times. The CDR3 sequence: CASSYLAGGPSSYNEQFF. The CDR3 bases are TGTGCCAGCAGTTACCTAGCGGGAGGGCCTAGCTCCTACAATGAGCAGTTCTTC. The gene calls are TRBV6-2 or TRBV6-3 and TRBJ2-1; 12 bases match TRBD2. Germline V gene lookup returns CDR1 MNHEY and CDR2 SVGEGT. The J segment lost 0 bases and the V segment lost 2 bases, leaving 5 bases of the junction unmatched. The CDR3 is made up of 18 amino acids.

This sequence joins TRBV5-1 and TRBJ2-1; 9 bases agree with TRBD2. Germline assignment: CDR1 SGHRS and CDR2 YFSETQ. The CDR3 contains 15 residues. The junction had 7 bases not matched to a gene; V was cut back by 7 bases and J by 2 bases. This chain's CDR3 is CASGIAGEPYNEQFF. The DNA for the CDR3 is TGCGCCAGCGGCATAGCGGGAGAGCCCTACAATGAGCAGTTCTTC.

This chain joins TRBV19 and TRBJ2-1; 11 bases are shared with TRBD2. This CDR3 is built from 15 residues. Germline assignment: CDR1 LNHDA and CDR2 SQIVND (reference sequence). V was clipped by 4 bases and J by 6 bases; unmatched bases: 5. The CDR3, as DNA: TGTGCCAGTAGTAACCTTCTAGCGGGGGGCAATGAGCAGTTCTTC. Translated: CASSNLLAGGNEQFF.

The genes are TRBV11-3 and TRBJ1-6; 8 nucleotides match TRBD1. Germline loops: CDR1 SGHNT, CDR2 YENEEA. This CDR3 has 14 amino acids. J was trimmed by 9 bases and V by 5 bases; bases with no gene match: 6. CDR3 region: CASSRGTGSSPLHF. The CDR3 DNA reads as TGTGCCAGCAGCCGTGGGACAGGTTCTTCACCCCTCCACTTT.

In its sample, this clonotype was seen a few times. The chain carries TRBV20-1 and TRBJ2-1; D is possibly TRBD2 (6 bases). V was clipped by 6 bases and J by 9 bases, with 15 bases between them. CDR1 is DFQATT and CDR2 is SNEGSKA in the germline V gene (reference sequence). The CDR3 extends over 12 amino acids. CDR3 sequence reads: CSAAGTPPEQFF. CDR3 nucleotide sequence: TGCAGTGCCGCCGGGACTCCCCCTGAGCAGTTCTTC.

This clonotype was counted at least ten times. V is TRBV20-1 and J is TRBJ2-7; 7 bases agree with TRBD2. The CDR3 consists of 13 residues. Looked up from germline, CDR1 is DFQATT and CDR2 is SNEGSKA (reference sequence). The V gene end was trimmed by 4 bases and the J gene end by 2 bases; junction bases not matched to a gene: 5. The CDR3 DNA sequence: TGCAGTGCTACGGGACTATCCACCTACGAGCAGTACTTC. This encodes CSATGLSTYEQYF.

The rearrangement uses TRBV4-3 and TRBJ2-1, with 10 bases lining up with TRBD2. The germline CDR1 and CDR2 sequences are LGHNA and YSLEER. This CDR3 contains 16 residues. V gave up 2 bases and J gave up 10 bases; unmatched junction bases: 11. The CDR3 is CASSQINLAGVWEQFF. CDR3 nucleotide sequence: TGCGCCAGCAGCCAAATTAATCTAGCGGGAGTTTGGGAGCAGTTCTTC.

The chain links TRBV7-8 to TRBJ2-2; TRBD1 might be the D (5 bases). The CDR3 has 16 residues. V was clipped by 8 bases and J by 0 bases, with 16 bases between them. Germline loops: CDR1 SGHVS, CDR2 FQNEAQ. CDR3 sequence (DNA): TGTGCCAGCCTCGGTCCCAGGACAACGAACACCGGGGAGCTGTTTTTT. Translation gives CASLGPRTTNTGELFF.

This clonotype has a handful of counts. The gene calls are TRBV6-5 and TRBJ2-3; D unresolved. From germline, CDR1 is MNHEY and CDR2 SVGAGI. V was clipped by 2 bases and J by 6 bases, with 9 bases between them. The CDR3 contains 13 residues. CDR3 residues: CASSYGFDDTQYF. As DNA, the CDR3 is TGTGCCAGCAGTTACGGTTTTGATGATACGCAGTATTTT.

This chain connects TRBV27 to TRBJ2-3; D not resolved. This CDR3 is 10 amino acids long. V was cut by 8 bases and J by 6 bases, with 6 bases left in between. The germline V gene has CDR1 MNHEY and CDR2 SMNVEV (reference sequence). The CDR3 nucleotides read TGTGCCAGCGGCTTTGATACGCAGTATTTT. This sequence encodes CASGFDTQYF.

The CDR3 region has the DNA TGCGCCAGCAGCTTCAGGCTGGGCGGGGAGCTGTTTTTT. Translation gives CASSFRLGGELFF. The rearrangement links TRBV5-1 to TRBJ2-2; D remains unclear. The length of the CDR3 is 13 residues. The V gene's germline CDR1 is SGHRS and CDR2 YFSETQ. Trimming took off 2 bases at V and 7 bases at J, with 9 bases between the two ends.

The chain couples TRBV20-1 to TRBJ2-3, with TRBD1 identical over 9 bases. This CDR3 comprises 14 residues. The V gene end was trimmed by 6 bases and the J gene end by 4 bases; junction bases not matched to a gene: 8. In germline, CDR1 is DFQATT, CDR2 SNEGSKA (reference sequence). The CDR3 reads CSAGQGGLADTQYF. CDR3 nucleotides: TGCAGTGCGGGACAGGGTGGGTTGGCAGATACGCAGTATTTT.

V usage is TRBV7-9 and J usage is TRBJ1-5; D gene uncertain. Trimming removed 1 base at V and 7 bases at J, with 8 bases between. In germline, CDR1 is SEHNR, CDR2 FQNEAQ (reference sequence). CDR3 length: 13 residues. The CDR3 reads CASSLEGWQPQHF. DNA of the CDR3: TGTGCCAGCAGCTTAGAGGGATGGCAGCCCCAGCATTTT.

The sample holds a few counts of this clonotype. The V and J genes are TRBV27 and TRBJ2-1; 13 bases are shared with TRBD2. Germline CDR1 is MNHEY and CDR2 is SMNVEV (reference sequence). The CDR3 contains 14 residues. V shed 10 bases and J 9 bases; nucleotides not matched to a gene: 9. The CDR3, as DNA: TGTGCCACCATGGGACTAGCGGGATGGAGTGAGCAGTTCTTC. Its translation is CATMGLAGWSEQFF.